This T cell receptor beta chain originates from a study of CD8+CD57+ T cells in acquired aplastic anemia. Genomic DNA was employed as the template in profiling TCR beta VDJ and CDR3. One entry per CDR3 protein, called by TCRdb with MiXCR from the reads. The table records more than 150,000 distinct CDR3 sequences, around three fifths of them present only once. This clonotype originated in a human donor with severe aplastic anemia or a healthy control (not recorded which). The sample was sorted CD4+, CD8+, or CD8+CD57+ T cells (not recorded which) from PBMCs.

CDR3 loop: CASSVKRDIGTQETQYF. DNA of the CDR3: TGTGCCAGCAGCGTAAAGCGGGACATTGGAACCCAAGAGACCCAGTACTTC. The chain couples TRBV9 to TRBJ2-5; D possibly corresponds to TRBD2 (7 bases). There are 17 residues in the CDR3. Germline lookup yields CDR1 SGDLS and CDR2 YYNGEE. Trimming took 1 base from V and 1 from J, leaving 17 bases between them.